This T cell receptor beta chain was documented in a study of T cell responses to AZD1222 COVID-19 vaccine. Germline CDR1 and CDR2: SNHLY and FYNNEI. This CDR3 is 13 amino acids long. V shed 8 bases, J shed 9 bases, and the junction held 10 bases outside the gene matches. Profiling relied on immunoSEQ multiplex PCR, and the TCRdb table lists in-frame clones only, not all of them. The sample contains about 110,000 clones, around 94% of which appear only once. This clone has only a few counts. The receptor was derived from an adult in good health. The chain links TRBV2 to TRBJ2-7; 10 bases are shared with TRBD1. This material consisted of peripheral blood, taken on day 0 of AZD1222 vaccination. CDR3 sequence: CASQGQGLRRQYF. The CDR3 nucleotides read TGTGCCAGCCAGGGACAGGGGCTACGACGGCAGTACTTC.